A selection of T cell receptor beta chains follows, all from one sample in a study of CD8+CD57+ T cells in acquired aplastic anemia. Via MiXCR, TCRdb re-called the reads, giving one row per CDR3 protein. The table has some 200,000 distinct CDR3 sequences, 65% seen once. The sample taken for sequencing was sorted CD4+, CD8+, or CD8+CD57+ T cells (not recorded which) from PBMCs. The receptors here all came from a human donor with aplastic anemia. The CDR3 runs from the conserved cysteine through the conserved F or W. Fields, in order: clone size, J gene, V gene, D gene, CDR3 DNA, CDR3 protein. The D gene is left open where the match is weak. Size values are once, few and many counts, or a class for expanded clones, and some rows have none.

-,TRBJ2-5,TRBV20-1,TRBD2,TGCAGTGCTGTACTAGCGGGAGAGAAGGAGACCCAGTACTTC,CSAVLAGEKETQYF
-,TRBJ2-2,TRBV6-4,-,TGTGCCAGCAGTGAGGACGGGAACACCGGGGAGCTGTTTTTT,CASSEDGNTGELFF
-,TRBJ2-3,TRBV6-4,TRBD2,TGTGCCAGCAGTGGAGTAGCGGGGGCTTACAATGAGCAGTATTTT,CASSGVAGAYNEQYF
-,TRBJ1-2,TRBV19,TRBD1,TGTGCCAGTATCCTGACAGGGGGTCAGAACTATGGCTACACCTTC,CASILTGGQNYGYTF
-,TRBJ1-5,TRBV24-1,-,TGTGCCACCAGTGATTCTAGGACCGCGGTTGAGCCCCAGCATTTT,CATSDSRTAVEPQHF
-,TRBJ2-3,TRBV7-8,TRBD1,TGTGCCAGCAGCTCCCGGACAGGGCCGACAGATACGCAGTATTTT,CASSSRTGPTDTQYF
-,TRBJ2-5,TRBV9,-,TGTGCCAGCAGCGTTAGGACCCTCCGGCAAGAGACCCAGTACTTC,CASSVRTLRQETQYF
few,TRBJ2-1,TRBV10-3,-,TGTGCCATCAGTGATAGCGTCAGCTCCTACAATGAGCAGTTCTTC,CAISDSVSSYNEQFF
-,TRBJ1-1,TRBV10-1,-,TGCGCCAGCAGGGGAGCAAACACTGAAGCTTTCTTT,CASRGANTEAFF
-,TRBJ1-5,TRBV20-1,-,TGCAGTGCGCATACAGGGTCTCAGCCCCAGCATTTT,CSAHTGSQPQHF
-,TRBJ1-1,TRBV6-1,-,TGTGCCAGCAATAACAGGGAAGCCGCAAATGAAGCTTTCTTT,CASNNREAANEAFF
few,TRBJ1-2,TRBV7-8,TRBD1,TGTGCCAGCAGCTCCAAGACAGGGGGAGGGTATGGCTACACCTTC,CASSSKTGGGYGYTF
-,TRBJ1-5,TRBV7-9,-,TGTGCCAGCAGCTTAGGGGGAAACCATCAGCCCCAGCATTTT,CASSLGGNHQPQHF
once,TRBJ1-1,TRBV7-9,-,TGTGCCAGCAGCTCAGATCCCCGGAGGGAGGGAGCTTTCTTT,CASSSDPRREGAFF
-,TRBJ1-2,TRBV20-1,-,TGCAGTGCTATGGTCCCAAATGGCTACACCTTC,CSAMVPNGYTF
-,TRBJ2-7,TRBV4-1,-,TGCGCCAGCAGCCAAGGGACCTCGGAGGAGCAGTACTTC,CASSQGTSEEQYF
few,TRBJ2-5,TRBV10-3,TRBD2,TGTGCCATCAGTGAAAAGGGACTAGCGAAAGGCGGGGAGACCCAGTACTTC,CAISEKGLAKGGETQYF
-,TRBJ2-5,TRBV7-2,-,TGTGCCAGCAGCCCCCGCGGGGCCGGGACCCAGTACTTC,CASSPRGAGTQYF
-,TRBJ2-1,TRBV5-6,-,TGTGCCAGCAGCTTGGGACAGACCCTCTACAATGAGCAGTTCTTC,CASSLGQTLYNEQFF
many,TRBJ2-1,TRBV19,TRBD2,TGTGCCAGTAGTATAGGACTAGCGCTCAATGAGCAGTTCTTC,CASSIGLALNEQFF
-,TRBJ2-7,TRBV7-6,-,TGTGCCAGCAGCTTAGGCGGGACATTCAGCTCCTACGAGCAGTACTTC,CASSLGGTFSSYEQYF
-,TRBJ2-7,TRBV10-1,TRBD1,TGCGCCAGCAGTGGAGGACAGGGCCCTACCTACGAGCAGTACTTC,CASSGGQGPTYEQYF
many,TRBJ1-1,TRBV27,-,TGTGCCAGCAGTTTTATGGGTACTGCTTTCTTT,CASSFMGTAFF
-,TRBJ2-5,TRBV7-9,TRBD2,TGTGCCAGCAGCTTACCTGGACTAGCGGGAACTGAGACCCAGTACTTC,CASSLPGLAGTETQYF
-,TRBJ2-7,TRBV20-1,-,TGCAGTGCCAGAGTGGACAGCAGGCACGAGCAGTACTTC,CSARVDSRHEQYF
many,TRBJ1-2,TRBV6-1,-,TGTGCCAGCAGTGAAGGGGGGCAGATCTTAAACTATGGCTACACCTTC,CASSEGGQILNYGYTF
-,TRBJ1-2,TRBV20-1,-,TGCAGTGCTAGGACCACTAACTATGGCTACACCTTC,CSARTTNYGYTF